These 4 T cell receptor beta chains originate from one sample sequenced in a study of blood T cell repertoires in COVID-19. The repertoire was sequenced with immunoSEQ multiplex PCR; TCRdb's copy has only in-frame clones and lacks some. The profile covers 650,000 to 800,000 clones, with 85% to 90% appearing a single time and more than 0.25% taken by the ten largest. Sequenced material: peripheral blood. The receptors stem from a woman under 30 with acute or convalescent COVID-19.

This chain connects TRBV20-1 to TRBJ2-7, with 7 bases identical to TRBD1. CDR3 length: 11 amino acids. Germline CDR1 and CDR2: DFQATT and SNEGSKA (reference sequence). Losses at the gene ends were 6 bases for V and 10 bases for J; bases not matched to a gene: 9. CDR3 in DNA: TGCAGTGCCCCCAGGGGGAAAGATCAGTACTTC. Amino acid sequence: CSAPRGKDQYF.

The V gene is TRBV5-1, the J gene TRBJ1-1, with D possibly matching TRBD1 (6 bases). Deletions cut 2 bases from V and 2 bases from J, with 10 bases between. Germline CDR1 and CDR2: SGHRS and YFSETQ. The CDR3 is made up of 14 amino acids. Here the CDR3 reads CASSLGDINTEAFF. CDR3 bases: TGCGCCAGCAGCTTAGGGGACATTAACACTGAAGCTTTCTTT.

This clone was picked up one time. The chain carries TRBV30 and TRBJ1-1; 10 bases line up with TRBD1. Germline V gene data show CDR1 as GTSNPN and CDR2 as SVGIG (reference sequence). The CDR3 has 13 residues. The junction had 3 bases not matched to a gene; V was cut back by 1 base and J by 7 bases. DNA of the CDR3: TGTGCCTGGAGTGGACAGGGGGCAAATGAAGCTTTCTTT. Translated: CAWSGQGANEAFF.

This clone showed up just once. The V call is TRBV6-6, the J call TRBJ1-4, with 10 bases identical to TRBD1. CDR3 size: 13 residues. V was pared by 6 bases and J by 5 bases, with 0 bases of the junction left unmatched. Germline CDR1 reads MNHNY; CDR2 reads SVGAGI (reference sequence). The DNA for the CDR3 is TGTGCCAGCAGGGACAGGGGGAATGAAAAACTGTTTTTT. Encoded protein: CASRDRGNEKLFF.